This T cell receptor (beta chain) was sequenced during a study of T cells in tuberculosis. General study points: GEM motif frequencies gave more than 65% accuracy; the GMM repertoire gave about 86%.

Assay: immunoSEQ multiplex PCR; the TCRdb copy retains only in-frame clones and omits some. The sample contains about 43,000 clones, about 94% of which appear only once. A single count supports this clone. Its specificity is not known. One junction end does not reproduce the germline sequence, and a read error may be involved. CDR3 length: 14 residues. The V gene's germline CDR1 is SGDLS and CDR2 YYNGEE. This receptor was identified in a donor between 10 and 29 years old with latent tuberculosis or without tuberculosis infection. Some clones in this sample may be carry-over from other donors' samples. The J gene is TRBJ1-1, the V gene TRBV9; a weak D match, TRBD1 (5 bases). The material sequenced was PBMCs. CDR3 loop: CASSSTSGNAEAFF. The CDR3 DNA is TGTGCCAGCAGCTCAACCTCAGGGAACGCTGAAGCTTTCTTT.